Listed below are T cell receptor beta chains from one sample, sequenced in a study of T cells in Graves' hyperthyroidism and ophthalmopathy. TCRdb called the multiplex PCR reads again in MiXCR, with one record for every CDR3 protein. Here the sample spans about 250,000 distinct CDR3 sequences, about 25% being singletons. Sequencing was done on a sample of blood. The origin of the receptors is a woman in her thirties or forties with Graves' ophthalmopathy. Each CDR3 is given with its conserved first and last residue. Fields, in order: CDR3 protein, CDR3 DNA, V gene, clone size, D gene, J gene. A D gene is named only where the DNA matches it firmly. Where a row states a size, it is once, few, many or the class of an expanded clone; other rows omit it.

CDR3 protein: CASSWGLAGKQETQYF
CDR3 DNA: TGTGCCAGCAGTTGGGGACTAGCGGGCAAACAAGAGACCCAGTACTTC
V gene: TRBV12-3/TRBV12-4
clone size: NA
D gene: TRBD2
J gene: TRBJ2-5

CDR3 protein: CASSYGIGGGELFF
CDR3 DNA: TGTGCCAGCAGTTATGGTATAGGGGGCGGGGAGCTGTTTTTT
V gene: TRBV6-5
clone size: many
D gene: NA
J gene: TRBJ2-2

CDR3 protein: CASSYQYSSDTEAFF
CDR3 DNA: TGTGCCAGCAGTTACCAGTACAGCTCGGACACTGAAGCTTTCTTT
V gene: TRBV6-2/TRBV6-3
clone size: few
D gene: NA
J gene: TRBJ1-1

CDR3 protein: CASTAKNIQYF
CDR3 DNA: TGTGCCAGCACAGCCAAAAACATTCAGTACTTC
V gene: TRBV6-1
clone size: many
D gene: NA
J gene: TRBJ2-4

CDR3 protein: CASSLGVGGNQETQYF
CDR3 DNA: TGTGCCAGCAGCCTAGGGGTAGGAGGGAACCAAGAGACCCAGTACTTC
V gene: TRBV9
clone size: NA
D gene: NA
J gene: TRBJ2-5

CDR3 protein: CASRTARTGASTEAFF
CDR3 DNA: TGTGCCAGTAGGACGGCACGGACAGGGGCAAGCACTGAAGCTTTCTTT
V gene: TRBV19
clone size: many
D gene: TRBD1
J gene: TRBJ1-1

CDR3 protein: CAWRESYEQYF
CDR3 DNA: TGTGCCTGGAGGGAGTCCTACGAGCAGTACTTC
V gene: TRBV30
clone size: many
D gene: NA
J gene: TRBJ2-7

CDR3 protein: CASRTGSPETQYF
CDR3 DNA: TGTGCCAGCAGAACAGGGTCCCCAGAGACCCAGTACTTC
V gene: TRBV6-2/TRBV6-3
clone size: NA
D gene: NA
J gene: TRBJ2-5

CDR3 protein: CSARKGGQGIHEQYF
CDR3 DNA: TGCAGTGCTAGGAAAGGGGGACAGGGGATTCACGAGCAGTACTTC
V gene: TRBV20-1
clone size: NA
D gene: TRBD1
J gene: TRBJ2-7

CDR3 protein: CASSSRTRSGANVLTF
CDR3 DNA: TGTGCCAGCAGCTCAAGAACACGCTCTGGGGCCAACGTCCTGACTTTC
V gene: TRBV12-3/TRBV12-4
clone size: many
D gene: NA
J gene: TRBJ2-6

CDR3 protein: CASSLWASGNYEQYF
CDR3 DNA: TGCGCCAGCAGCTTGTGGGCTAGCGGGAACTACGAGCAGTACTTC
V gene: TRBV5-1
clone size: NA
D gene: TRBD2
J gene: TRBJ2-7

CDR3 protein: CASSTLAGGPGELFF
CDR3 DNA: TGTGCCAGCAGCACACTAGCGGGAGGGCCCGGGGAGCTGTTTTTT
V gene: TRBV7-2
clone size: many
D gene: TRBD2
J gene: TRBJ2-2

CDR3 protein: CSARAGRETQYF
CDR3 DNA: TGCAGTGCTAGAGCTGGACGCGAGACCCAGTACTTC
V gene: TRBV20-1
clone size: many
D gene: NA
J gene: TRBJ2-5

CDR3 protein: CASSDGAGFDQPQHF
CDR3 DNA: TGTGCCAGCTCCGACGGGGCAGGGTTCGATCAGCCCCAGCATTTT
V gene: TRBV12-3/TRBV12-4
clone size: medium-sized
D gene: NA
J gene: TRBJ1-5